The 2 T cell receptor beta chains below all came from one sample that was sequenced in a study of spatial heterogeneity in lung cancer. Findings and caveats of the study: Counts of expanded intratumoral alpha and beta TCRs tracked tumor mutation counts.

Stated time point: sample taken at primary tumor resection. Antigens for these TCRs are unknown. TCRdb re-called the 5' RACE reads with MiXCR, one entry per CDR3 protein. Here the sample spans about 28,000 distinct CDR3 sequences, about 6.6% being singletons. This material consisted of lung tumor tissue, taken at surgery. These receptors were obtained from a male donor with early-stage non-small cell lung cancer.

This clonotype has at least ten counts. The CDR3 spells CASSSFQETQYF. CDR3 DNA: TGCGCCAGCAGCTCGTTCCAAGAGACCCAGTACTTC. The chain combines TRBV5-1 with TRBJ2-5; no clear D. CDR3 length: 12 amino acids. V was clipped by 3 bases and J by 1 base, with 4 bases between them. Germline V gives CDR1 SGHRS, CDR2 YFSETQ. Filled out from reference TRBV5-1 and TRBJ2-5, the complete variable domain reads KAGVTQTPRYLIKTRGQQVTLSCSPISGHRSVSWYQQTPGQGLQFLFEYFSETQRNKGNFPGRFSGRQFSNSRSEMNVSTLELGDSALYLCASSSFQETQYFGPGTRLLVL.

At least ten counts were recorded for this clonotype. The chain combines TRBV10-3 with TRBJ1-2, with D possibly matching TRBD1 (5 bases). Trimming took off 4 bases at V and 3 bases at J, with 9 bases between the two ends. CDR1 is ENHRY, CDR2 SYGVKD, per germline. This CDR3 comprises 13 residues. This chain's CDR3 is CAISGRGDYGYTF. The CDR3 coding sequence is TGTGCCATCAGTGGGAGAGGGGACTATGGCTACACCTTC.